This TCR beta chain was found in a study of molecular identifiers for immune sequencing clone quantification. Study information: The replicate experiment used RNA from roughly 21,000 or 96,000 naive CD8 cells. This RNA was split into five aliquots, and four of them were sequenced.

This clonotype came up a few times. Antigen: not known. MiXCR, run by TCRdb on the PCR reads, gives a single entry per CDR3 protein. The sample consists of about 500,000 distinct CDR3 sequences, 20% to 25% of them appearing once. This CDR3 is 16 amino acids long. The germline gives CDR1 SEHNR, CDR2 FQNEAQ (reference sequence). The trim removed 6 bases at V and 1 base at J, leaving 9 bases unmatched. Study conclusions and caveats: In cases of identical TCR molecules sharing a barcode, highly expanded clone sizes could be underestimated.

Naive CD8 T cells were FACS-sorted by CD8+CD4-CCR7+CD45RA+ markers. The sample comprised naive CD8+ T cells from blood, with Jurkat cell RNA spiked in. Subset indicated: FACS-sorted CD8+CD4-CCR7+CD45RA+ naive T cells. The rearrangement uses TRBV7-9 and TRBJ1-3, with TRBD1 identical over 7 bases. This receptor was taken from a human donor in good health. Some libraries in this study had Jurkat cell RNA spiked in. CDR3 DNA sequence: TGTGCCAGCAGTCCACCCCAGGGGGGGTCTGGAAACACCATATATTTT. It specifies CASSPPQGGSGNTIYF.